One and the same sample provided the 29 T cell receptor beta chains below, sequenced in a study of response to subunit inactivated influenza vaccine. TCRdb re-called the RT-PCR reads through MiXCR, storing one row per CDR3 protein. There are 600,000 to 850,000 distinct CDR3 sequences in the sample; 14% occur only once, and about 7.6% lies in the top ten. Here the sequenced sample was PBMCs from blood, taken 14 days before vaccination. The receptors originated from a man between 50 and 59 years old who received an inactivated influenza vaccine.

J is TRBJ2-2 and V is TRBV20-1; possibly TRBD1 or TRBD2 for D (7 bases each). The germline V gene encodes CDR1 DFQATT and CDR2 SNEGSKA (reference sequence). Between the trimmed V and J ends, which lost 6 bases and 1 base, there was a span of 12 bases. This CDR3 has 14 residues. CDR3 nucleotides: TGCAGTGCCGTCAGGGGGGGGAACACCGGGGAGCTGTTTTTT. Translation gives CSAVRGGNTGELFF.

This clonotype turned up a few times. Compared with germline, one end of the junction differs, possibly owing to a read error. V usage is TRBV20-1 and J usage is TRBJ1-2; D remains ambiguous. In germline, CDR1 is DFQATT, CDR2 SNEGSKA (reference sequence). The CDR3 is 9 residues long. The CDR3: CSARTVANF. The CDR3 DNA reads TGCAGTGCGCGGACGGTAGCCAACTTC.

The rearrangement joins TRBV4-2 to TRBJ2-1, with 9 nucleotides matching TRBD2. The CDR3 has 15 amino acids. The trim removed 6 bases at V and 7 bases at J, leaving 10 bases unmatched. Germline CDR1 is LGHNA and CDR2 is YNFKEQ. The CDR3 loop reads CASSHIAGAGNEQFF. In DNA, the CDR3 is TGTGCCAGCAGTCATATAGCGGGGGCGGGGAATGAGCAGTTCTTC.

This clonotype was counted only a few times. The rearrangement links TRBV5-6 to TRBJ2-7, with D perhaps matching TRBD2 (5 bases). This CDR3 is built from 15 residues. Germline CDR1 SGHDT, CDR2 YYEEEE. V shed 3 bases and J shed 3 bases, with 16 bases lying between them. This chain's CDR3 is CASSSYGKLLYEQYF. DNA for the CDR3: TGTGCCAGCAGCTCTTACGGGAAGCTCCTCTACGAGCAGTACTTC.

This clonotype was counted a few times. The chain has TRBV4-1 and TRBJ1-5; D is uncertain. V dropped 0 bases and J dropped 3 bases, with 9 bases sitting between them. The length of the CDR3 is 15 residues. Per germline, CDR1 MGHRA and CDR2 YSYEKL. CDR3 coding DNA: TGCGCCAGCAGCCAAGAAGCCAGAGCCAATCAGCCCCAGCATTTT. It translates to CASSQEARANQPQHF.

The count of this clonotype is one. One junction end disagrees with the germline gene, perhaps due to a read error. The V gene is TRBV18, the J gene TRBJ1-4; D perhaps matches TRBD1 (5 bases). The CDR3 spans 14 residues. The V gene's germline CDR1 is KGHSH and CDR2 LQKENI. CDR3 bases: TGTGCCAGCTCCCCACCGGGCGGGGGTGATGAACTGTTTTTT. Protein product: CASSPPGGGDELFF.

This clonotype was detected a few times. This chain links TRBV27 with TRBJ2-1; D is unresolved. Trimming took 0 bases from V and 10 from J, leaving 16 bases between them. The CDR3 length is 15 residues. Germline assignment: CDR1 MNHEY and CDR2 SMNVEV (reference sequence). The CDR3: CASSLSGVGQWEQFF. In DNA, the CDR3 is TGTGCCAGCAGTTTATCTGGCGTAGGGCAATGGGAGCAGTTCTTC.

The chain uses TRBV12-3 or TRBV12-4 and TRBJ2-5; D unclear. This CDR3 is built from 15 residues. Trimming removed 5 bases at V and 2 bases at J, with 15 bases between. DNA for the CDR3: TGTGCCAGCAGTCGCGTTGGGCCAAGACAAGAGACCCAGTACTTC. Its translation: CASSRVGPRQETQYF.

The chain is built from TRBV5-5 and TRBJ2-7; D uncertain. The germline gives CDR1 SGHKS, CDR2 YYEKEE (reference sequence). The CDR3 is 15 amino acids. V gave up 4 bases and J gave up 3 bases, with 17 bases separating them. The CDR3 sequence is CASSRAGSSYYEQYF. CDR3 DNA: TGTGCCAGCAGCAGGGCCGGGTCCTCGTACTACGAGCAGTACTTC. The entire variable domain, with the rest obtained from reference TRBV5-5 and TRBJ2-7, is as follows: DAGVTQSPTHLIKTRGQQVTLRCSPISGHKSVSWYQQVLGQGPQFIFQYYEKEERGRGNFPDRFSARQFPNYSSELNVNALLLGDSALYLCASSRAGSSYYEQYFGPGTRLTVT.

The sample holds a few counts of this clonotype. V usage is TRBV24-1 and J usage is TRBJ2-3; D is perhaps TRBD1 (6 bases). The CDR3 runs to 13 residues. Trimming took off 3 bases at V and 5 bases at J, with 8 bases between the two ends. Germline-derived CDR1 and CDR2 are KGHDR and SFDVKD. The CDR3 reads CATSDVGGDTQYF. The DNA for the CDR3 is TGTGCCACCAGTGATGTAGGGGGAGATACGCAGTATTTT.

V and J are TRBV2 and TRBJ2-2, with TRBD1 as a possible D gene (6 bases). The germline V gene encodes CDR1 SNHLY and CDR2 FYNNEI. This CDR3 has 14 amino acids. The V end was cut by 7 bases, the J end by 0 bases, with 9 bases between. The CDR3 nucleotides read TGTGCCAGCAAGAGGACAGCGAACACCGGGGAGCTGTTTTTT. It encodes CASKRTANTGELFF.

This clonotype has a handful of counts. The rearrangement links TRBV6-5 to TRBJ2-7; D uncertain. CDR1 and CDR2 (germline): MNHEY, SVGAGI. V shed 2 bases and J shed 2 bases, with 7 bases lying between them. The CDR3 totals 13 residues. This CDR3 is CASSYRAPYEQYF. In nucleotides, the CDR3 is TGTGCCAGCAGTTACAGGGCGCCCTACGAGCAGTACTTC.

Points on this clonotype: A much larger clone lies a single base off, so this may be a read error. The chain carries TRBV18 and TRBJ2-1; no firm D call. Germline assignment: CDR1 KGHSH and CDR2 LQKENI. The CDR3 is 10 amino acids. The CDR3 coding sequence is TGTGCCAGCTCACGGAATGAGCAGTCCTTC. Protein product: CASSRNEQSF. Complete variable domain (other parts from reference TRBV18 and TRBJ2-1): NAGVMQNPRHLVRRRGQEARLRCSPMKGHSHVYWYRQLPEEGLKFMVYLQKENIIDESGMPKERFSAEFPKEGPSILRIQQVVRGDSAAYFCASSRNEQSFGPGTRLTVL.

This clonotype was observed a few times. The CDR3 region is CASSKGSGPLFF. For the CDR3, the DNA is TGTGCCAGCAGCAAGGGTTCTGGACCACTGTTCTTC. The rearrangement joins TRBV7-8 to TRBJ2-1; D gene ambiguous. The CDR3 totals 12 residues. With 5 bases removed from V and 15 bases from J, the gap between germline ends came to 17 bases. Germline lookup yields CDR1 SGHVS and CDR2 FQNEAQ.

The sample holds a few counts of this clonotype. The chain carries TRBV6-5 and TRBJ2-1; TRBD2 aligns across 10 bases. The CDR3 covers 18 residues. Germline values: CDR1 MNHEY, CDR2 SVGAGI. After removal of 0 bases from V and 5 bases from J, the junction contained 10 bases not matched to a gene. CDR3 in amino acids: CASSYSISTSGYHNEQFF. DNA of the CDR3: TGTGCCAGCAGTTACTCAATATCGACTAGCGGGTACCACAATGAGCAGTTCTTC.

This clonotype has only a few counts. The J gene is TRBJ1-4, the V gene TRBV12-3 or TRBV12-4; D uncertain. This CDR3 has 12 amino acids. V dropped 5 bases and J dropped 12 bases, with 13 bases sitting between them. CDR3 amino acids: CASSLGARQLFF. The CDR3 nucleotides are TGTGCCAGCAGTCTCGGAGCCCGTCAACTGTTTTTT.

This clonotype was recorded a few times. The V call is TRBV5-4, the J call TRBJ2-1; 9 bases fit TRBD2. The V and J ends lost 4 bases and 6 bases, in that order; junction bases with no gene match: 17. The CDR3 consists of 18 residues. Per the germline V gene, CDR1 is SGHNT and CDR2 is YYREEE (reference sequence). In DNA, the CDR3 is TGTGCCAGCAGCATACCTTGGGGTAGCGGGAGCGGGGGCAATGAGCAGTTCTTC. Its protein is CASSIPWGSGSGGNEQFF.

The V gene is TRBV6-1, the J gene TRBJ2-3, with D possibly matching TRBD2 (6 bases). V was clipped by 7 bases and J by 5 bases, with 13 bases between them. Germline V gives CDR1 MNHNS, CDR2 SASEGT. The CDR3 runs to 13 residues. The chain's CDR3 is CASTRAGRDTQYF. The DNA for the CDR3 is TGTGCCAGCACTAGGGCCGGGAGAGATACGCAGTATTTT.

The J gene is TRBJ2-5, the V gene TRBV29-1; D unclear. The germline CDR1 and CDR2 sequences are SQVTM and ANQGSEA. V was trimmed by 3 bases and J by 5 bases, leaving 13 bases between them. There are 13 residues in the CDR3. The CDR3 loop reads CSVELRLMETQYF. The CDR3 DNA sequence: TGCAGCGTTGAGCTGAGGTTGATGGAGACCCAGTACTTC.

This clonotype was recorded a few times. The CDR3 loop is CATSREVGYYEQYF. CDR3 bases: TGTGCCACCAGCAGAGAGGTGGGATACTACGAGCAGTACTTC. The rearrangement links TRBV15 to TRBJ2-7; the D is unclear. There are 14 residues in the CDR3. Germline CDR1 is LNHNV and CDR2 is YYDKDF (reference sequence). V lost 0 bases to trimming and J lost 3 bases, with 9 bases between them.

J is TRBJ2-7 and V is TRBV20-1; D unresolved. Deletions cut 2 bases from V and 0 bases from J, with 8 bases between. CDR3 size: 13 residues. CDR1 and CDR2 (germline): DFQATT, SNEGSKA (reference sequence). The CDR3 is CSARYTSSYEQYF. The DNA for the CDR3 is TGCAGTGCTAGATACACAAGCTCCTACGAGCAGTACTTC.

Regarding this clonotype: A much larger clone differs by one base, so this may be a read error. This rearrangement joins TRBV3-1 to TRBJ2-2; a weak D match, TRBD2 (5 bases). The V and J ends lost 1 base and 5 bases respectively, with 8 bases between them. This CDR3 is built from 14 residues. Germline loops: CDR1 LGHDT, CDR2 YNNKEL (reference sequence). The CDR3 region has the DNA TGTGCCAGCAGCCAAGTTTCGGGGACCGGGGAGCTGTTTTTT. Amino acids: CASSQVSGTGELFF.

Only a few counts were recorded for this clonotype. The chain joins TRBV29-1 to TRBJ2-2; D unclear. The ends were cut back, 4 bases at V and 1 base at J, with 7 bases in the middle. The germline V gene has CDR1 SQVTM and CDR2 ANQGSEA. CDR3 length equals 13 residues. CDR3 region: CSVGGLNTGELFF. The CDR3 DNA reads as TGCAGCGTTGGTGGATTGAACACCGGGGAGCTGTTTTTT.

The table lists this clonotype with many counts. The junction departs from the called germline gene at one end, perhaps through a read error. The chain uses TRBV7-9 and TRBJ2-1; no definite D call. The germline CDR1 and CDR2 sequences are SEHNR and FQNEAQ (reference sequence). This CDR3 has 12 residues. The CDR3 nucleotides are TGTGCCAGCAGCTTAGAGGACGAAATCCAGATCTTC. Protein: CASSLEDEIQIF. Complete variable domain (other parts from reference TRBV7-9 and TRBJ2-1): DTGVSQNPRHKITKRGQNVTFRCDPISEHNRLYWYRQTLGQGPEFLTYFQNEAQLEKSRLLSDRFSAERPKGSFSTLEIQRTEQGDSAMYLCASSLEDEIQIFGPGTRLTVL.

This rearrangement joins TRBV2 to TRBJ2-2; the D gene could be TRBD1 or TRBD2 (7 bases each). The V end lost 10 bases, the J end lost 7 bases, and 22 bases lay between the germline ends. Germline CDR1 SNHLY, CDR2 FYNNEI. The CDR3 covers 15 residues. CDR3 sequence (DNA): TGTGCCACCCCAGGGGGGGCTGCCGAAAGCGGGGAGCTGTTTTTT. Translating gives CATPGGAAESGELFF.

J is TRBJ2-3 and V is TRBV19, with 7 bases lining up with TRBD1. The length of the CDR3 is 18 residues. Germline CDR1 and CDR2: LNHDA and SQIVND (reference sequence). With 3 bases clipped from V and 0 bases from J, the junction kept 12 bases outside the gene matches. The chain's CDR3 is CASSIEVTGFISTDTQYF. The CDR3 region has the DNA TGTGCCAGTAGTATTGAGGTGACAGGGTTTATCAGCACAGATACGCAGTATTTT.

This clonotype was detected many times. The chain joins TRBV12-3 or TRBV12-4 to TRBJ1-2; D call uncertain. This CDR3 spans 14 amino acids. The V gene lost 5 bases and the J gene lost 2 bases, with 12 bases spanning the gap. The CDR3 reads CASSLYPGNYGYTF. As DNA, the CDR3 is TGTGCCAGCAGTCTCTATCCGGGAAACTATGGCTACACCTTC.

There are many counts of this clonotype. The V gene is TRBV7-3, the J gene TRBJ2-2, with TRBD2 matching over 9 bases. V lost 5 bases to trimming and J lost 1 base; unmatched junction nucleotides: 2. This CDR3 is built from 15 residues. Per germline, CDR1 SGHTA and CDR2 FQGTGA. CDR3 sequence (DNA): TGTGCCAGCAGCCCGACTAGCGGGAACACCGGGGAGCTGTTTTTT. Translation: CASSPTSGNTGELFF.

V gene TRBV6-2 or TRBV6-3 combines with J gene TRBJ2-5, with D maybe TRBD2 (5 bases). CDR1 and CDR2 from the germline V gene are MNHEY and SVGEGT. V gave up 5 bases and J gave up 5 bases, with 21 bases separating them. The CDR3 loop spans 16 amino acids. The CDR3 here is CASSAPAQNTGETQYF. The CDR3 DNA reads TGTGCCAGCAGTGCGCCCGCCCAGAACACGGGGGAGACCCAGTACTTC.